The rows below give T cell receptor beta chains drawn from one sample of a study of a mutant IDH1 vaccine in newly diagnosed glioma. The data were produced by immunoSEQ multiplex PCR, yet TCRdb's version contains in-frame clones alone and is incomplete. The data hold 35,000 to 50,000 clones, with 84% observed a single time. No antigen has been identified for these receptors. Sequenced here: PBMCs, sampled from a glioma patient whose treatment included an IDH1 peptide vaccine. The receptors here all came from a man aged 35 to 55 with glioma. Both conserved end residues are part of each CDR3. Fields, in order: V gene, D gene, J gene, clone size, CDR3 DNA, CDR3 protein. A D gene is named only where the DNA matches it firmly. Size is stated for part of the rows, as once, few or many counts, or as a class when the clone is expanded.

TRBV12-5,.,TRBJ1-1,once,TGTGCTAGTGGGTCACAGGGTAGTTTCACTGAAGCTTTCTTT,CASGSQGSFTEAFF
TRBV19,.,TRBJ1-5,.,TGTGCCAGTGCTTGGAGAAATCAGCCCCAGCATTTT,CASAWRNQPQHF
TRBV29-1,.,TRBJ1-2,.,TGCAGCGTTGTAGGCAGGGTTAACTATGGCTACACCTTC,CSVVGRVNYGYTF
TRBV7-9,.,TRBJ1-1,.,TGTGCCAGCAGCTTGACAGTGAACACTGAAGCTTTCTTT,CASSLTVNTEAFF
TRBV5-1,.,TRBJ2-6,.,TGCGCCAGCAGCTCGAACTCTGGGGCCAACGTCCTGACTTTC,CASSSNSGANVLTF
TRBV25-1,.,TRBJ1-2,.,TGTGCCAGCAGTGAAAAGTTCCACGTCTCTTATGGCTACACCTTC,CASSEKFHVSYGYTF
TRBV11-2,.,TRBJ1-2,.,TGTGCCAGCAGCTTGTCCAGGGGACACAATGGCTACACCTTC,CASSLSRGHNGYTF
TRBV4-1,.,TRBJ2-7,once,TGCGCCAGCAGCCCCGGAGGGCGAGCTGACTCCTACGAGCAGTACTTC,CASSPGGRADSYEQYF
TRBV9,TRBD2,TRBJ2-3,.,TGTGCCAGCGGACCTAGCGGGAGGACCGATACGCAGTATTTT,CASGPSGRTDTQYF
TRBV7-9,.,TRBJ2-6,.,TGTGCCAGCGGCTTGTCGGAGTCTGGGGCCAACGTCCTGACTTTC,CASGLSESGANVLTF
TRBV6-1,.,TRBJ2-7,once,TGTGCCAGCAGTGGCTTTAGGGGAGGTCGAAACGAGCAGTACTTC,CASSGFRGGRNEQYF
TRBV7-9,TRBD1,TRBJ2-7,.,TGTGCCAGCGCCACAGGGGGCGGGTACGAGCAGTACTTC,CASATGGGYEQYF
TRBV7-2,.,TRBJ2-7,.,TGTGCCAGCAGCCTAAACCAGGGGTCAAAGTACTTC,CASSLNQGSKYF
TRBV11-2,.,TRBJ2-1,.,TGTGCCAGCAGGACTAGCAATGAGCAGTTCTTC,CASRTSNEQFF
TRBV6-6,.,TRBJ1-4,.,TGTGCCAGCATCCCCAGGTTGAATGAAAAACTGTTTTTT,CASIPRLNEKLFF
TRBV6-4,.,TRBJ2-1,once,TGTGCCAGCAGTGACCACCGGGAGCCGTTTAATGAGCAGTTCTTC,CASSDHREPFNEQFF
TRBV6-5,.,TRBJ2-1,.,TGTGCCAGCAGGCTTCGGGGCAGGAATGAGCAGTTCTTC,CASRLRGRNEQFF
TRBV5-4,TRBD1,TRBJ2-6,.,TGTGCCAGCAGCGCACAAACAGGGGTGGGGGCCAACGTCCTGACTTTC,CASSAQTGVGANVLTF
TRBV5-1,TRBD1,TRBJ1-4,.,TGCGCCAGCAGACAAAGACAGGGGAGCGCAACTAATGAAAAACTGTTTTTT,CASRQRQGSATNEKLFF
TRBV5-4,TRBD2,TRBJ2-5,.,TGTGCCAGCAGCGGTAGCGGGATAGAGACCCAGTACTTC,CASSGSGIETQYF
TRBV5-1,.,TRBJ2-2,once,TGCGCCAGCAGCTTGGAGGGATCCAACACCGGGGAGCTGTTTTTT,CASSLEGSNTGELFF
TRBV7-9,.,TRBJ2-4,once,TGTGCAGCGGAAGGGGAGGATGGCATTCAGTACTTC,CAAEGEDGIQYF
TRBV10-3,.,TRBJ1-1,.,TGTGCCATCAGTACTAGTGGAGACACTGAAGCTTTCTTT,CAISTSGDTEAFF
TRBV5-4,.,TRBJ2-7,.,TGTGCCAGCAGCCCGAGGGCAGGGAGCTCCTACGAGCAGTACTTC,CASSPRAGSSYEQYF
TRBV2,.,TRBJ2-6,few,TGTGCCAGCAAAGCTAGAGTCCTAGGGGCCAACGTCCTGACTTTC,CASKARVLGANVLTF
TRBV10-3,.,TRBJ2-2,.,TGTGCCATCAGTGAGCCATGGGAGTACACCGGGGAGCTGTTTTTT,CAISEPWEYTGELFF
TRBV7-2,.,TRBJ1-5,.,TGTGCCAGCAGCCGTCGGGGGTTGAACAATCAGCCCCAGCATTTT,CASSRRGLNNQPQHF
TRBV19,TRBD2,TRBJ2-7,.,TGTGCCAGTAGTATAGATGGCGGAACTAGCGGGAAGAGGCAGTACTTC,CASSIDGGTSGKRQYF
TRBV6-6,TRBD1,TRBJ2-1,once,TGTGCCAGCAGAGCCGGGACAGGGGGCTCTCGGGAGCAGTTCTTC,CASRAGTGGSREQFF
TRBV6-5,.,TRBJ2-7,.,TGTGCCAGCAGTTACATCTCCAGGAGGTCCTACGAGCAGTACTTC,CASSYISRRSYEQYF
TRBV28,.,TRBJ2-7,.,TGTGCCAGCAGTTCTGTTAGGGGGGAGCAGTACTTC,CASSSVRGEQYF
TRBV7-2,TRBD1,TRBJ2-5,.,TGTGCCAGCAGCTTAGACAGGGGGGAGACCCAGTACTTC,CASSLDRGETQYF
TRBV6-4,.,TRBJ2-3,.,TGTGCCAGCAGTGACTCGGCAGGGGAGATAGATACGCAGTATTTT,CASSDSAGEIDTQYF
TRBV6-5,TRBD1,TRBJ1-3,.,TGTGCCAGCAGTTACTCGAGGAGGGGGCAAGGAAACACCATATATTTT,CASSYSRRGQGNTIYF
TRBV19,TRBD1,TRBJ1-2,few,TGTGCCAGTAGATTGACAGGGGGCGCCGGCCGAGACTATGGCTACACCTTC,CASRLTGGAGRDYGYTF
TRBV7-2,TRBD1,TRBJ1-5,.,TGTGCCAGCAGCTTAGCAGGGACAGGGCTAAGACAGCCCCAGCATTTT,CASSLAGTGLRQPQHF
TRBV19,.,TRBJ2-7,.,TGTGCCACCCATGGGGGCTACGAGCAGTACTTC,CATHGGYEQYF
TRBV7-2,.,TRBJ2-7,once,TGTGCCAGCAGCCGCGACACTAGGGGCGAGCAGTACTTC,CASSRDTRGEQYF
TRBV5-1,.,TRBJ2-1,.,TGCGCCAGCAGCCCCCTTGCCCCCGGGAGTTACTACAATGAGCAGTTCTTC,CASSPLAPGSYYNEQFF
TRBV15,.,TRBJ2-7,.,TGTGCCACCAGCAGAGATTTCTCGGCGGGGAGCTCCTACGAGCAGTACTTC,CATSRDFSAGSSYEQYF
TRBV18,TRBD1,TRBJ2-3,.,TGTGCCAGCTCCCTCACAGGGGTGGATACGCAGTATTTT,CASSLTGVDTQYF
TRBV18,.,TRBJ2-7,.,TGTGCCAGCTCGCGGGACCGCGAACCCTACTACGAGCAGTACTTC,CASSRDREPYYEQYF
TRBV5-1,.,TRBJ2-7,.,TGCGCCAGCAGCCCCGGGTCAGTAAATACTTACGAGCAGTACTTC,CASSPGSVNTYEQYF
TRBV10-1,.,TRBJ1-1,.,TGCGCCAGCAGTGATGATGCGGGTAACAGGGACATCGGCAGGGCTTTCTTT,CASSDDAGNRDIGRAFF
TRBV6-4,.,TRBJ2-1,.,TGTGCCAGCAGTGACTCAGGTGGTAGGGGCTCCTACAATGAGCAGTTCTTC,CASSDSGGRGSYNEQFF
TRBV5-1,.,TRBJ1-1,.,TGCGCCAGCAGCTTGGAGCGGGGTGAAGCTTTCTTT,CASSLERGEAFF
TRBV19,TRBD1,TRBJ1-5,.,TGTGCCAGTAGTATAAAGGGGACAGTCAATCAGCCCCAGCATTTT,CASSIKGTVNQPQHF
TRBV9,.,TRBJ2-3,few,TGTGCCAGCGAGGAGGGCCAATGGGGGTCAGATACGCAGTATTTT,CASEEGQWGSDTQYF
TRBV4-1,.,TRBJ2-4,.,TGCGCCAGCAGCCGGGGTTCGGGGGAACTAGCCAAAAACATTCAGTACTTC,CASSRGSGELAKNIQYF
TRBV11-1,TRBD1,TRBJ1-5,.,TGTGCCAGCAGCGCTGGACAGGGGAATCAGCCCCAGCATTTT,CASSAGQGNQPQHF